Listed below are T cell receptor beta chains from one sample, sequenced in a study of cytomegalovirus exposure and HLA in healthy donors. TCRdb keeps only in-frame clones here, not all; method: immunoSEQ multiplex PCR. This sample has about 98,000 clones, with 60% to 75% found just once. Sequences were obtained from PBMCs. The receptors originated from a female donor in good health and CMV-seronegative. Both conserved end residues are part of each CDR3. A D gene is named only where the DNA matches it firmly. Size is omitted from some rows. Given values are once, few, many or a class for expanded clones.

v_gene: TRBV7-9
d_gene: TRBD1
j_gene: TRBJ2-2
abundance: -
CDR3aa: CASSFLTGWMFF
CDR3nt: TGTGCCAGCAGCTTTTTGACAGGGTGGATGTTTTTT

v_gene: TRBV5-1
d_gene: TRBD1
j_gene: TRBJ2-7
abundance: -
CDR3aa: CASSPLGQVGYEQYF
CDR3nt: TGCGCCAGCAGCCCCCTCGGACAGGTCGGGTACGAGCAGTACTTC

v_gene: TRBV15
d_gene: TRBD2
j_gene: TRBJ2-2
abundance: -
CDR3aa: CATSGPGEGLNTGELFF
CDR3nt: TGTGCCACCAGCGGCCCGGGGGAGGGCCTGAACACCGGGGAGCTGTTTTTT

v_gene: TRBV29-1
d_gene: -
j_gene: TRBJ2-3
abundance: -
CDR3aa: CSVLPGHPFTDTQYF
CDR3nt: TGCAGCGTACTGCCGGGACACCCATTCACAGATACGCAGTATTTT

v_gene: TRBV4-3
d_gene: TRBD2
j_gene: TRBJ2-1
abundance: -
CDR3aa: CASSQEGLAGVSNNEQFF
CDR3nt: TGCGCCAGCAGCCAAGAGGGGTTAGCGGGGGTATCGAACAATGAGCAGTTCTTC

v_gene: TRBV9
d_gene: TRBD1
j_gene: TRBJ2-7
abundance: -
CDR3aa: CASSVGGDRGYEQYF
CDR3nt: TGTGCCAGCAGCGTAGGCGGGGACAGGGGGTACGAGCAGTACTTC

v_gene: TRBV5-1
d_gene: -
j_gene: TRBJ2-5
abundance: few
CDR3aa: CASSLGGAPQETQYF
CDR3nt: TGCGCCAGCAGCCTCGGTGGGGCTCCCCAAGAGACCCAGTACTTC

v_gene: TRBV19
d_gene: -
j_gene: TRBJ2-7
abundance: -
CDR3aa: CASGGDQGEQYF
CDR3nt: TGTGCCAGCGGCGGCGACCAGGGCGAGCAGTACTTC

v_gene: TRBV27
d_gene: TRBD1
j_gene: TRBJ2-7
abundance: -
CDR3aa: CASSLRDRAYEQYF
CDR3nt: TGTGCCAGCAGTTTAAGGGACAGAGCCTACGAGCAGTACTTC

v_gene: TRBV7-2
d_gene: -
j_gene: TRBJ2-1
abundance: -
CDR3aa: CASSLGGGYYNEQFF
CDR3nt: TGTGCCAGCAGCTTAGGTGGAGGTTATTACAATGAGCAGTTCTTC

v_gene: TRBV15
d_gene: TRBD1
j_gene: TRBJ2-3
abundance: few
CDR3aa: CATSPGQSTDTQYF
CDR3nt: TGTGCCACCAGCCCGGGACAGAGCACAGATACGCAGTATTTT

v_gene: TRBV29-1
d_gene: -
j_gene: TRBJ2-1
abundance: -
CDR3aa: CSVVETSNEQFF
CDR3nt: TGCAGCGTTGTAGAGACTAGCAATGAGCAGTTCTTC

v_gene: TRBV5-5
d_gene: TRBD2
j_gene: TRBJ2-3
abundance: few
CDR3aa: CASSFGTSGSRSTDTQYF
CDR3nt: TGTGCCAGCAGCTTTGGGACTAGCGGGAGTCGTAGCACAGATACGCAGTATTTT

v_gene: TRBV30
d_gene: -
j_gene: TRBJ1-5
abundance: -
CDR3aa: CAWSVRGDQPQHF
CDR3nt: TGTGCCTGGAGTGTCCGGGGGGATCAGCCCCAGCATTTT

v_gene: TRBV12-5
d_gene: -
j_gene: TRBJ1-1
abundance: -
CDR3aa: CASGLLTKPEAFF
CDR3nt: TGTGCTAGTGGTTTGCTGACAAAACCTGAAGCTTTCTTT

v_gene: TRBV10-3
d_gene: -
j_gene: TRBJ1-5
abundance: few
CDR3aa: CAISAGAGASSNQPQHF
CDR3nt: TGTGCCATCAGCGCCGGGGCGGGGGCTTCTAGCAATCAGCCCCAGCATTTT

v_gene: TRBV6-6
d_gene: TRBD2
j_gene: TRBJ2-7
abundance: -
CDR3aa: CASSSTMTSGSYEQYF
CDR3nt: TGTGCCAGCAGTTCCACCATGACTAGCGGGTCTTACGAGCAGTACTTC

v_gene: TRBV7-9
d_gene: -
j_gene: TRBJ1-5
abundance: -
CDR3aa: CASSGSGWAEPQHF
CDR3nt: TGTGCCAGCAGCGGTAGTGGGTGGGCTGAGCCCCAGCATTTT

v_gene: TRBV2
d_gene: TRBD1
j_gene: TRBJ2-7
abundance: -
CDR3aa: CASSEEWGDRIPYEQYF
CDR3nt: TGTGCCAGCAGTGAAGAGTGGGGGGACAGGATCCCCTACGAGCAGTACTTC

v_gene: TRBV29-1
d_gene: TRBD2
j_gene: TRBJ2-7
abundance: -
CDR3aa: CSVVDGRNYEQYF
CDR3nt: TGCAGCGTTGTTGACGGGAGGAACTACGAGCAGTACTTC

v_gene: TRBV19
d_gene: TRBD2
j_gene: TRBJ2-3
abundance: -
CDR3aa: CASSPLAGGPDTQYF
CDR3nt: TGTGCCAGTAGTCCGTTAGCGGGAGGGCCCGATACGCAGTATTTT

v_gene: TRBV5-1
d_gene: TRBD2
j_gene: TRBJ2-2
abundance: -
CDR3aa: CASRALAGVTGELFF
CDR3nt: TGCGCCAGCAGGGCACTAGCGGGAGTTACCGGGGAGCTGTTTTTT

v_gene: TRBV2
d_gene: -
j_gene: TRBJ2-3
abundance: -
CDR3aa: CASSKTEDTQYF
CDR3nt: TGTGCCAGCAGTAAGACAGAAGATACGCAGTATTTT

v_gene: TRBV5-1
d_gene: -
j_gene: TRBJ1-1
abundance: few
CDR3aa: CASSLIGGNTEAFF
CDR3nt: TGCGCCAGCAGCTTGATAGGGGGAAACACTGAAGCTTTCTTT